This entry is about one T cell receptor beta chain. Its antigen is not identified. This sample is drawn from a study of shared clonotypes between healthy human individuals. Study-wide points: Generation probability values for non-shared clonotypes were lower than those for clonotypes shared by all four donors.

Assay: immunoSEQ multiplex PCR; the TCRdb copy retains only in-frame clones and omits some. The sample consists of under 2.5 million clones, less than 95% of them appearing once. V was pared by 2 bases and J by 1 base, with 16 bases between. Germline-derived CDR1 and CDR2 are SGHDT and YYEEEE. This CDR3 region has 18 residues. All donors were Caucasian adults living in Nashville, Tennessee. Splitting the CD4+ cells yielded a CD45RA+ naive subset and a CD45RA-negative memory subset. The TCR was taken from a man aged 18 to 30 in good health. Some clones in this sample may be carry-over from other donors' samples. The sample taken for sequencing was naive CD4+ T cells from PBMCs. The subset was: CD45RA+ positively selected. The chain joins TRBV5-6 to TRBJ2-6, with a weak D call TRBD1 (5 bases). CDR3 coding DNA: TGTGCCAGCAGCTTCTTCCAGACAGAACCTTCTGGGGCCAACGTCCTGACTTTC. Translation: CASSFFQTEPSGANVLTF.